These 15 T cell receptor beta chains came from one sample sequenced in a study of shared clonotypes between healthy human individuals. Only in-frame clones appear in the TCRdb table, and some are missing; sequencing was by immunoSEQ multiplex PCR. The sample holds fewer than 3 million clones, 92% seen once. The sample comprised naive CD4+ T cells from PBMCs. Subset of the sample: CD45RA+ positively selected. The source of these receptors is a man between 18 and 35 years old in good health. Some clones in this sample may be carry-over from other donors' samples.

V gene TRBV6-6 combines with J gene TRBJ1-6, with 9 bases that match TRBD1. J lost 9 bases, V lost 2 bases, and 2 bases had no gene match. The CDR3 spans 14 residues. CDR1 is MNHNY, CDR2 SVGAGI, per germline (reference sequence). The CDR3 loop reads CASSYRDRVSPLHF. CDR3 DNA: TGTGCCAGCAGTTACAGGGACAGGGTTTCACCCCTCCACTTT.

To note about this clone: Other DNA sequences in this sample translate to the same CDR3. This chain connects TRBV7-3 to TRBJ2-5; no clear D gene. V lost 3 bases and J lost 2, with 7 bases in between. Per germline, CDR1 SGHTA and CDR2 FQGTGA. The CDR3 is 13 amino acids. The chain's CDR3 is CASSFGSQETQYF. The CDR3 bases are TGTGCCAGCAGCTTCGGATCACAAGAGACCCAGTACTTC.

This clone was detected once. The rearrangement joins TRBV19 to TRBJ2-7, with TRBD2 identical over 12 bases. V lost 6 bases, J lost 4 bases, and 10 bases stayed unmatched. This CDR3 has 16 amino acids. Germline CDR1 LNHDA, CDR2 SQIVND (reference sequence). The CDR3 sequence is CASSLIRTSGIYEQYF. CDR3 in DNA: TGTGCCAGTAGCCTAATCCGGACTAGCGGGATATACGAGCAGTACTTC.

The CDR3 DNA reads TGTGCCAGCAGCCAATCCGAATGGTACACCGGGGAGCTGTTTTTT. This sequence encodes CASSQSEWYTGELFF. The chain uses TRBV16 and TRBJ2-2; no reliable D call. The V end was cut by 0 bases, the J end by 3 bases, with 8 bases between. The CDR3 loop spans 15 amino acids. The germline V gene encodes CDR1 KGHSY and CDR2 FQNENV.

The V and J genes are TRBV5-1 and TRBJ1-2; 9 nucleotides align to TRBD1. The CDR3 spans 15 residues. V lost 4 bases and J lost 4; bases outside the gene matches: 8. Germline CDR1 and CDR2: SGHRS and YFSETQ. CDR3 sequence reads: CASSGNRGRTYGYTF. The CDR3 coding sequence is TGCGCCAGCAGCGGAAACAGGGGGCGCACCTATGGCTACACCTTC.

This clone showed up just once. The chain recombines TRBV4-2 with TRBJ2-6, with no clear D. CDR1 is LGHNA, CDR2 YNFKEQ, per germline. The CDR3 covers 18 residues. With 2 bases removed from V and 4 bases from J, the gap between germline ends came to 18 bases. CDR3 sequence (DNA): TGTGCCAGCAGCCAACGAATAACCGCCTCGGAAGGGGCCAACGTCCTGACTTTC. Encoded protein: CASSQRITASEGANVLTF.

V is TRBV5-1 and J is TRBJ1-1, with D unresolved. V lost 0 bases and J lost 4, with 13 bases in between. Germline lookup yields CDR1 SGHRS and CDR2 YFSETQ. This CDR3 region has 15 residues. CDR3 amino acids: CASSLAIGHVTEAFF. DNA for the CDR3: TGCGCCAGCAGCTTGGCGATAGGGCACGTCACTGAAGCTTTCTTT.

The rearrangement uses TRBV5-8 and TRBJ2-5, with 9 nucleotides matching TRBD1. This CDR3 has 14 residues. The germline CDR1 and CDR2 sequences are SGHTS and YDEGEE. Trimming removed 4 bases from V and 5 bases from J; junction bases left unmatched: 6. The CDR3 sequence is CASSDRGWRETQYF. CDR3 bases: TGTGCCAGCAGCGACAGGGGGTGGAGGGAGACCCAGTACTTC.

CDR3 region: CANEGRENTEAFF. The CDR3 region has the DNA TGTGCCAACGAGGGCCGGGAGAACACTGAAGCTTTCTTT. This sequence joins TRBV6-1 and TRBJ1-1; D not resolved. Trimming took 10 bases from V and 1 from J, leaving 13 bases between them. Germline V gene sequence: CDR1 MNHNS, CDR2 SASEGT. The CDR3 is 13 amino acids.

This clone was seen only once. J is TRBJ2-1 and V is TRBV27; 7 bases fit TRBD2. This CDR3 has 13 residues. V lost 5 bases and J lost 10; bases outside the gene matches: 8. Germline V gene lookup returns CDR1 MNHEY and CDR2 SMNVEV (reference sequence). CDR3 DNA: TGTGCCAGCAGTCATTCCGGGACTATGGAGCAGTTCTTC. As protein: CASSHSGTMEQFF.

CDR3 protein: CASSLRKGHEQYF. The CDR3 nucleotides read TGTGCCAGCAGCTTGAGGAAAGGGCACGAGCAGTACTTC. The chain employs TRBV5-6 and TRBJ2-7; D gene uncertain. V was pared by 1 base and J by 5 bases, with 10 bases between. The germline V gene encodes CDR1 SGHDT and CDR2 YYEEEE. The CDR3 runs to 13 residues.

This clone is a singleton in its sample. A junction boundary mismatches the germline segment, possibly from a read error. The CDR3 nucleotides are TGTGCCAGCAGAGAAGCGGGACTAGGCACAGATACGCAGTATTTT. This gives the protein CASREAGLGTDTQYF. The V gene is TRBV6-1, the J gene TRBJ2-3, with 8 bases aligning to TRBD2. The CDR3 totals 15 residues. The germline V gene encodes CDR1 MNHNS and CDR2 SASEGT.

CDR3 protein: CASRGGGSLNTEAFF. The CDR3 coding sequence is TGTGCCAGCCGGGGTGGGGGGAGCTTGAACACTGAAGCTTTCTTT. The chain carries TRBV6-6 and TRBJ1-1, with D possibly matching TRBD1 (5 bases). V lost 8 bases and J 0 bases, leaving 16 bases between the germline ends. The CDR3 has 15 residues. Germline lookup yields CDR1 MNHNY and CDR2 SVGAGI (reference sequence).

The CDR3 is CASSLRRTGQETQYF. The CDR3 coding sequence is TGTGCCAGCAGTTTACGACGGACAGGACAAGAGACCCAGTACTTC. V and J are TRBV27 and TRBJ2-5; TRBD1 aligns across 7 bases. The CDR3 consists of 15 residues. Germline CDR1 is MNHEY and CDR2 is SMNVEV (reference sequence). V gave up 2 bases and J gave up 2 bases; unmatched junction bases: 5.

The count of this clone is one. V and J are TRBV5-1 and TRBJ2-5; 8 bases agree with TRBD2. The CDR3 contains 16 residues. Per the germline V gene, CDR1 is SGHRS and CDR2 is YFSETQ. J gave up 1 base and V 5 bases, and 10 bases lay outside the gene matches. CDR3 sequence reads: CASRRGGSGTQETQYF. The CDR3 region has the DNA TGCGCCAGCAGAAGGGGGGGTAGCGGGACCCAAGAGACCCAGTACTTC.